Included here is one T cell receptor beta chain sequence, with context. Its antigen is as yet unknown. The CDR3 loop spans 15 amino acids. Germline V gene sequence: CDR1 SGHRS, CDR2 YFSETQ. V was pared by 3 bases and J by 6 bases, with 16 bases between. This entry comes from a study of Ad26.COV2.S vaccination and SARS-CoV-2 variants. Study details: Intramuscularly, Ad26.COV2.S was given either once or twice, 56 days apart.

The repertoire was sequenced with immunoSEQ multiplex PCR; TCRdb's copy has only in-frame clones and lacks some. The repertoire holds more than 300,000 clones, with around 81% as singletons. Documented treatment: about 20 received Ad26.COV2.S at low or high dose, single or two shots; 5 received placebo; per-sample allocation not given. Material that was analyzed had been drawn on day 63 after the first vaccine or placebo injection. Study-wide findings and caveats: Similar non-spike TCR breadth was observed in recipients of vaccine and of placebo.

The TCR originated in a person aged 18-65 years who received the Ad26.COV2.S COVID-19 vaccine or a placebo. The chain is built from TRBV5-1 and TRBJ2-1, with D perhaps matching TRBD2 (6 bases). Sequencing used peripheral blood, obtained in a trial of Ad26.COV2.S vaccine versus placebo. The CDR3 spells CASSSYYRLGNEQFF. The DNA for the CDR3 is TGCGCCAGCAGCTCCTACTACCGACTAGGCAATGAGCAGTTCTTC.